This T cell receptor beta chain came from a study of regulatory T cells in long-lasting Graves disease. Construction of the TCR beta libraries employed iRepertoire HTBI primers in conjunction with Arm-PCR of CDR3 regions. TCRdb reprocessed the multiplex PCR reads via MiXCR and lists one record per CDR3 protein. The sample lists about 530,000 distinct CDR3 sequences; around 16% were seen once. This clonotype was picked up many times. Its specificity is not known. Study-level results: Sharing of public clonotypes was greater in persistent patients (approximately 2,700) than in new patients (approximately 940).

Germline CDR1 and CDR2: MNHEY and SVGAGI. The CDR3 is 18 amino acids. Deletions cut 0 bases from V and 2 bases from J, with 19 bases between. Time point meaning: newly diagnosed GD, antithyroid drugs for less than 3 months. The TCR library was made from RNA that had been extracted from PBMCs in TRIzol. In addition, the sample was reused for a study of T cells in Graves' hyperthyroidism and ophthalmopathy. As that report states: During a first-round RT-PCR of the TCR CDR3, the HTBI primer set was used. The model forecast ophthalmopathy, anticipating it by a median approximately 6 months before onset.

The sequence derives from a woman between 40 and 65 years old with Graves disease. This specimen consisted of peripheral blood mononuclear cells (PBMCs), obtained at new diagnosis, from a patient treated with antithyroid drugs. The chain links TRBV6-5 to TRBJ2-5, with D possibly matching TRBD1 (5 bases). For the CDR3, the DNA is TGTGCCAGCAGTTACTCTTTCCCGGACACAAGACAACAAGAGACCCAGTACTTC. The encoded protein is CASSYSFPDTRQQETQYF.